The 28 T cell receptor beta chains reported below all come from one sample, sequenced in a study of neurological immune-mediated disorders. TCRdb itself ran the 5' RACE reads through MiXCR, one entry per CDR3 protein. The sample holds around 33,000 distinct CDR3 sequences, under 25% seen once. Sequencing was done on a sample of CD4+ T cells from blood. The receptors were gathered from a man aged 50-59 years with HTLV-1-associated myelopathy (HAM/TSP).

With respect to this clonotype: Just one base apart from a much larger clone, this may be a read error. The rearrangement links TRBV6-6 to TRBJ2-3; no clear D. Germline assignment: CDR1 MNHNY and CDR2 SVGAGI (reference sequence). The CDR3 sequence is 13 residues long. Trimming left V 6 bases short and J 8 bases short, with 15 bases between. CDR3 in amino acids: CASSRPDDGTQYF. For the CDR3, the DNA is TGTGCCAGCAGCCGCCCGGATGACGGTACGCAGTATTTT.

The table lists this clonotype with many counts. The rearrangement joins TRBV6-2 or TRBV6-3 to TRBJ2-1, with D hard to call. The CDR3 has 15 residues. The V and J ends lost 2 bases and 2 bases respectively, with 10 bases between them. Germline V lookup: CDR1 MNHEY, CDR2 SVGEGT. The CDR3 here is CASSYGQATYNEQFF. In nucleotides, the CDR3 is TGTGCCAGCAGTTACGGCCAGGCGACCTACAATGAGCAGTTCTTC.

This chain joins TRBV7-9 and TRBJ2-1; 9 bases are a match to TRBD1. This CDR3 spans 15 amino acids. In germline, CDR1 is SEHNR, CDR2 FQNEAQ (reference sequence). The junction had 8 bases not matched to a gene; V was cut back by 4 bases and J by 7 bases. The CDR3 protein is CASSYRDRVTNEQFF. The CDR3 DNA sequence: TGTGCCAGCAGCTACCGGGACAGGGTTACAAATGAGCAGTTCTTC.

The chain carries TRBV20-1 and TRBJ1-4; D uncertain. Trimming left V 0 bases short and J 4 bases short, with 9 bases between. CDR1 and CDR2 from the germline V gene are DFQATT and SNEGSKA (reference sequence). The CDR3 extends over 14 amino acids. CDR3 DNA sequence: TGCAGTGCTAGAGAGTCTGAGGGTAATGAAAAACTGTTTTTT. Encoded protein: CSARESEGNEKLFF.

This clonotype was observed a handful of times. V gene TRBV9 combines with J gene TRBJ2-7; 10 bases map to TRBD1. Unmatched junction bases numbered 5, after V lost 3 bases and J lost 2 bases. Germline assignment: CDR1 SGDLS and CDR2 YYNGEE. There are 15 residues in the CDR3. The CDR3 DNA is TGTGCCAGCAGCGAGGGACAGGGGCCCCCCTACGAGCAGTACTTC. Protein sequence: CASSEGQGPPYEQYF.

This chain connects TRBV19 to TRBJ2-1, with TRBD2 matching over 8 bases. This CDR3 has 14 amino acids. V was pared by 4 bases and J by 2 bases, with 1 base of the junction left unmatched. Germline V gives CDR1 LNHDA, CDR2 SQIVND (reference sequence). The CDR3 nucleotides are TGTGCCAGTAGTACCGGGGGGGCCTACAATGAGCAGTTCTTC. Residues: CASSTGGAYNEQFF.

This clonotype has at least ten counts. The chain uses TRBV7-9 and TRBJ1-1, with a tentative D call TRBD1 (6 bases). The length of the CDR3 is 15 residues. Between the trimmed V and J ends, which lost 2 bases and 8 bases, there was a span of 18 bases. Germline V gene sequence: CDR1 SEHNR, CDR2 FQNEAQ (reference sequence). CDR3 DNA sequence: TGTGCCAGCAGCTTATTAGCGATAGGGGGGACGGAAGCTTTCTTT. Translated, it gives CASSLLAIGGTEAFF.

By proportion, this clonotype is medium-sized (0.01 to 0.1%). The genes are TRBV7-2 and TRBJ1-1, with D possibly TRBD1 on 6 matching bases. The V and J ends lost 1 base and 4 bases respectively, with 10 bases between them. Germline V lookup: CDR1 SGHTA, CDR2 FQGNSA. This CDR3 has 14 residues. CDR3 in amino acids: CASSLVQGRTEAFF. DNA for the CDR3: TGTGCCAGCAGCTTAGTTCAGGGGCGCACTGAAGCTTTCTTT.

This clonotype was detected many times. The rearrangement joins TRBV7-8 to TRBJ1-1; D unresolved. V was shortened by 3 bases and J by 4 bases, with 12 bases between the two germline ends. The germline V gene encodes CDR1 SGHVS and CDR2 FQNEAQ. This CDR3 spans 14 amino acids. For the CDR3, the DNA is TGTGCCAGCAGCTTTGACGGACGGGGCACTGAAGCTTTCTTT. This codes for CASSFDGRGTEAFF.

In this sample, this clonotype turned up many times. This chain uses TRBV12-3 or TRBV12-4 with TRBJ1-3, with TRBD1 identical over 8 bases. The CDR3 totals 14 residues. J gave up 4 bases and V 5 bases, and 4 bases lay outside the gene matches. CDR3 DNA sequence: TGTGCCAGCAGTAGACAGGGGTTAGGAAACACCATATATTTT. It translates to CASSRQGLGNTIYF.

This clonotype was recorded at least ten times. The chain is built from TRBV20-1 and TRBJ1-4, with D unclear. In germline, CDR1 is DFQATT, CDR2 SNEGSKA (reference sequence). V gave up 0 bases and J gave up 3 bases, with 14 bases separating them. The CDR3 runs to 16 residues. The CDR3 sequence: CSARDPGKPSNEKLFF. The CDR3 bases are TGCAGTGCTAGAGACCCCGGGAAACCCTCTAATGAAAAACTGTTTTTT.

The sample holds many counts of this clonotype. The chain joins TRBV5-6 to TRBJ1-1, with no clear D. The CDR3 runs to 15 residues. CDR1 SGHDT and CDR2 YYEEEE come from the germline V gene. Trimming took off 3 bases at V and 1 base at J, with 13 bases between the two ends. The CDR3 bases are TGTGCCAGCAGCTGGGCCGGACTTGGGAACACTGAAGCTTTCTTT. This translates into CASSWAGLGNTEAFF. The full variable domain, rest sourced from reference TRBV5-6 and TRBJ1-1, is DAGVTQSPTHLIKTRGQQVTLRCSPKSGHDTVSWYQQALGQGPQFIFQYYEEEERQRGNFPDRFSGHQFPNYSSELNVNALLLGDSALYLCASSWAGLGNTEAFFGQGTRLTVV.

This clonotype appeared many times. The CDR3 DNA reads TGTGCCAGCAGTTTGGCGCCCCTGGATAGCGGGAAAGAGACCCAGTACTTC. It specifies CASSLAPLDSGKETQYF. The rearrangement uses TRBV12-3 or TRBV12-4 and TRBJ2-5, with TRBD2 matching over 8 bases. V lost 3 bases and J lost 3; bases outside the gene matches: 12. The CDR3 runs 17 residues.

The gene calls are TRBV7-2 and TRBJ2-7; the D is unclear. The germline CDR1 and CDR2 sequences are SGHTA and FQGNSA. V lost 3 bases, J lost 5 bases, and 11 bases lay in between. There are 13 residues in the CDR3. The CDR3 DNA is TGTGCCAGCAGCTTGCGGTGGCAGGACGAGCAGTACTTC. Its protein is CASSLRWQDEQYF.

This clonotype was counted ten times or more. The chain combines TRBV19 with TRBJ1-2; D is unresolved. V lost 4 bases and J lost 6, with 9 bases in between. CDR1 and CDR2 (germline): LNHDA, SQIVND (reference sequence). CDR3 length: 12 residues. Here the CDR3 DNA reads TGTGCCAGTAGTAGGGCGGGAAATGGCTACACCTTC. Translation gives CASSRAGNGYTF.

The chain has TRBV7-9 and TRBJ1-1, with a possible D match to TRBD1 (6 bases). CDR1 and CDR2 from the germline V gene are SEHNR and FQNEAQ (reference sequence). This CDR3 has 13 amino acids. Trimming took 7 bases from V and 3 from J, leaving 12 bases between them. As DNA, the CDR3 is TGTGCCAGCATCCCTAACAGGGACACTGAAGCTTTCTTT. This translates into CASIPNRDTEAFF.

This clonotype has a count of ten or more. The chain joins TRBV5-1 to TRBJ2-5; D possibly corresponds to TRBD1 (5 bases). Between the trimmed V and J ends, which lost 0 bases and 4 bases, there was a span of 16 bases. The germline CDR1 and CDR2 sequences are SGHRS and YFSETQ. The CDR3 contains 16 residues. CDR3 region: CASSLAAIGVRETQYF. The CDR3, as DNA: TGCGCCAGCAGCTTGGCGGCGATAGGGGTTCGAGAGACCCAGTACTTC.

The rearrangement uses TRBV3-1 and TRBJ2-1; weak D call: TRBD2 (5 bases). The CDR3 runs 14 residues. Germline values: CDR1 LGHDT, CDR2 YNNKEL (reference sequence). The V and J ends lost 3 bases and 4 bases respectively, with 10 bases between them. The CDR3: CASSHPRRYNEQFF. CDR3 nucleotides: TGTGCCAGCAGCCACCCTAGGAGGTACAATGAGCAGTTCTTC.

This clonotype was found many times. The chain recombines TRBV5-5 with TRBJ2-3, with a weak D call TRBD1 (5 bases). Trimming stripped 4 bases from V and 5 bases from J, with 11 bases between. This CDR3 is built from 13 residues. Per the germline V gene, CDR1 is SGHKS and CDR2 is YYEKEE (reference sequence). The CDR3 is CASSTGGGDTQYF. DNA for the CDR3: TGTGCCAGCAGCACAGGTGGCGGAGATACGCAGTATTTT.

This clonotype occurred a few times. V gene TRBV5-6 combines with J gene TRBJ1-1; maybe TRBD1 (5 bases). The germline CDR1 and CDR2 sequences are SGHDT and YYEEEE. The V and J ends lost 4 bases and 4 bases respectively, with 23 bases between them. CDR3 length: 17 residues. The CDR3 region is CASSPPGGLLSGTEAFF. CDR3 sequence (DNA): TGTGCCAGCAGCCCCCCTGGGGGACTACTTTCAGGCACTGAAGCTTTCTTT.

This clonotype was detected ten times or more. This chain uses TRBV9 with TRBJ2-7, with 9 bases matching TRBD1. CDR3 length: 15 residues. The germline CDR1 and CDR2 sequences are SGDLS and YYNGEE. Trimming at V came to 0 bases and at J to 1 base, leaving 2 bases not matched to a gene. The CDR3 DNA sequence: TGTGCCAGCAGCGTAGGACAGGGGGTTTCCTACGAGCAGTACTTC. It yields the protein CASSVGQGVSYEQYF.

This clonotype was counted many times. The chain links TRBV6-1 to TRBJ2-7; D is tentatively TRBD1 or TRBD2 (5 bases each). The CDR3 sequence is 16 residues long. Germline V lookup: CDR1 MNHNS, CDR2 SASEGT. V lost 2 bases to trimming and J lost 4 bases, with 18 bases between them. CDR3 region: CASSELGDHNPYEQYF. In DNA, the CDR3 is TGTGCCAGCAGTGAATTGGGGGACCACAACCCGTACGAGCAGTACTTC.

This clonotype was seen repeatedly, ten times or more. The gene calls are TRBV29-1 and TRBJ2-3; 10 nucleotides agree with TRBD2. CDR1 and CDR2 from the germline V gene are SQVTM and ANQGSEA. V lost 5 bases to trimming and J lost 2 bases; unmatched junction nucleotides: 4. This CDR3 contains 14 residues. CDR3 loop: CSVRTSGPTDTQYF. CDR3 in DNA: TGCAGCGTTCGGACTAGCGGCCCCACAGATACGCAGTATTTT.

The gene calls are TRBV29-1 and TRBJ2-3, with 11 bases lining up with TRBD2. Germline-derived CDR1 and CDR2 are SQVTM and ANQGSEA. The CDR3 runs to 15 residues. The V segment lost 4 bases and the J segment 0 bases; nucleotides outside the gene matches: 3. The CDR3 DNA reads as TGCAGCGTTGGTCCTAGCGGGGGGAGCACAGATACGCAGTATTTT. It specifies CSVGPSGGSTDTQYF.

This clonotype was observed many times. The chain carries TRBV5-1 and TRBJ2-5, with 10 bases matching TRBD1. The CDR3 extends over 15 amino acids. V lost 0 bases and J lost 3; bases outside the gene matches: 2. Germline CDR1 SGHRS, CDR2 YFSETQ. CDR3 sequence reads: CASSLAGQGKETQYF. The CDR3 DNA follows: TGCGCCAGCAGCTTGGCGGGACAGGGGAAAGAGACCCAGTACTTC.

This clonotype was counted at least ten times. CDR3 bases: TGTGCCAGCGGCACAGGGGTAAGGGAACCCCAGCATTTT. Protein product: CASGTGVREPQHF. The chain combines TRBV2 with TRBJ1-5; 7 bases align to TRBD1. Germline loops: CDR1 SNHLY, CDR2 FYNNEI. V gave up 8 bases and J gave up 10 bases; unmatched junction bases: 11. The CDR3 contains 13 residues.

This clonotype was detected many times. This chain links TRBV7-2 with TRBJ2-1; 9 bases fit TRBD1. Germline values: CDR1 SGHTA, CDR2 FQGNSA. The CDR3 covers 16 residues. After removal of 2 bases from V and 3 bases from J, the junction contained 5 bases not matched to a gene. CDR3 loop: CASSLLGTGSYNEQFF. CDR3 nucleotide sequence: TGTGCCAGCAGCTTACTAGGGACAGGGAGCTACAATGAGCAGTTCTTC.

This clonotype showed up many times. The V gene is TRBV20-1, the J gene TRBJ2-7, with 8 bases aligning to TRBD2. The germline V gene has CDR1 DFQATT and CDR2 SNEGSKA (reference sequence). CDR3 length: 14 residues. V gave up 5 bases and J gave up 2 bases; unmatched junction bases: 8. The CDR3: CSARGGTEPYEQYF. CDR3 coding DNA: TGCAGTGCTCGGGGGGGGACTGAGCCCTACGAGCAGTACTTC.